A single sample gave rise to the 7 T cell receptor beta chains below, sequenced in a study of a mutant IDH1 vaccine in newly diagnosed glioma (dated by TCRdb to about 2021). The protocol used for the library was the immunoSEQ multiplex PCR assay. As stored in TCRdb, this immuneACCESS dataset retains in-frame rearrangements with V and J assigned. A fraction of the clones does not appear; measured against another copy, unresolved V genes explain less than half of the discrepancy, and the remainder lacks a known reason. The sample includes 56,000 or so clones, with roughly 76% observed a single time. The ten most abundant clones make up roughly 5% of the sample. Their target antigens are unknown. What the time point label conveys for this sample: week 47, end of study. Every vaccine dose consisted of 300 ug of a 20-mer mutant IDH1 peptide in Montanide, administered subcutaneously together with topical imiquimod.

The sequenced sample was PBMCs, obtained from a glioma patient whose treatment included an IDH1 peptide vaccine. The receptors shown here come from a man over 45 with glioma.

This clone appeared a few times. The CDR3 protein is CASSQGTGLTGANVLTF. In DNA, the CDR3 is TGCGCCAGCAGCCAAGGGACAGGGTTGACTGGGGCCAACGTCCTGACTTTC. The chain is built from TRBV4-3 and TRBJ2-6; 8 positions match TRBD1. Germline-derived CDR1 and CDR2 are LGHNA and YSLEER. CDR3 length: 17 amino acids. Unmatched junction bases numbered 4, after V lost 1 base and J lost 2 bases.

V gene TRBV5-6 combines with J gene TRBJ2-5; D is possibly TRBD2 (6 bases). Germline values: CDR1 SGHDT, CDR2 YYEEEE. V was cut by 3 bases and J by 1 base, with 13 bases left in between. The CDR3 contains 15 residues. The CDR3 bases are TGTGCCAGCAGCTCTGCCCGGGGGAGCCAAGAGACCCAGTACTTC. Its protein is CASSSARGSQETQYF.

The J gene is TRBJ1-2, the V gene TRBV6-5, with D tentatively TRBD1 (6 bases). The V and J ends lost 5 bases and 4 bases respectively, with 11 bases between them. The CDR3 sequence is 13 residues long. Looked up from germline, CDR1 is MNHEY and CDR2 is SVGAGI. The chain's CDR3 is CASSQGFGYGYTF. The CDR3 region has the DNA TGTGCCAGCAGTCAGGGGTTCGGCTATGGCTACACCTTC.

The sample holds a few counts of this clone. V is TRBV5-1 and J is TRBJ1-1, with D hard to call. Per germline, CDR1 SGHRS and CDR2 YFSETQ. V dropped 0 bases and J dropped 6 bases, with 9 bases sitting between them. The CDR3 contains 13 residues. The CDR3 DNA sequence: TGCGCCAGCAGCTTGGAACGGAATTCTGAAGCTTTCTTT. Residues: CASSLERNSEAFF.

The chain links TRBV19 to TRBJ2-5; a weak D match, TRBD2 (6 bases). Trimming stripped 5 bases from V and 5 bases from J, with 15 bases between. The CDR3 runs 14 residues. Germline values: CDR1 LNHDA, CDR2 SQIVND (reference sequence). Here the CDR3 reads CASSASSRGETQYF. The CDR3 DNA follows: TGTGCCAGTAGTGCCTCCTCCCGGGGGGAGACCCAGTACTTC.

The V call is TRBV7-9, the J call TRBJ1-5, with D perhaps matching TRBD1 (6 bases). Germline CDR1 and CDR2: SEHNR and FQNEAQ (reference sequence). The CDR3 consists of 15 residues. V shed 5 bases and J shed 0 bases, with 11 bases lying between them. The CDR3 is CASSRTGSSNQPQHF. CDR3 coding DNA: TGTGCCAGCAGCCGAACAGGGTCTAGCAATCAGCCCCAGCATTTT.

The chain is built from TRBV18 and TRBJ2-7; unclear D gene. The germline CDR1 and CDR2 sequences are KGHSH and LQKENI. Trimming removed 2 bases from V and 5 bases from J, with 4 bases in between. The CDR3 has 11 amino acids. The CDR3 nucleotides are TGTGCCAGCTCACCAGTCGACGAGCAGTACTTC. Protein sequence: CASSPVDEQYF.